These 5 T cell receptor beta chains share one sample of origin, sequenced in a study of regulatory and conventional T cells in RAG deficiency. TCRdb's table, derived via immunoSEQ multiplex PCR, lists solely in-frame clones and lacks some. The sample includes around 500 clones, 55% to 70% of them seen just once. The sequenced sample consisted of CD8+ T cells sorted from blood. All receptors come from a human donor with RAG deficiency presenting as severe combined immunodeficiency.

The chain links TRBV29-1 to TRBJ1-2, with TRBD1 as a possible D gene (5 bases). V lost 7 bases and J lost 3, with 18 bases in between. Germline V gene sequence: CDR1 SQVTM, CDR2 ANQGSEA. CDR3 length equals 14 residues. CDR3 DNA sequence: TGCAGCGCCTTCGGGACCGGCGAGGACTATGGCTACACCTTC. Translation: CSAFGTGEDYGYTF.

The chain is built from TRBV27 and TRBJ2-1; D perhaps matches TRBD1 (6 bases). Germline-derived CDR1 and CDR2 are MNHEY and SMNVEV (reference sequence). Trimming took off 3 bases at V and 2 bases at J, with 14 bases between the two ends. This CDR3 region has 16 residues. The CDR3 DNA sequence: TGTGCCAGCAGTTTCTACAGGGTAACGACCTACAATGAGCAGTTCTTC. It codes for CASSFYRVTTYNEQFF.

V gene TRBV10-3 combines with J gene TRBJ1-5, with D unresolved. Trimming pared 6 bases from V and 0 bases from J, leaving 12 bases between. CDR1 is ENHRY and CDR2 is SYGVKD in the germline V gene. This CDR3 has 15 amino acids. For the CDR3, the DNA is TGTGCCATCAGCCCGGCCGGATATAGCAATCAGCCCCAGCATTTT. Its translation: CAISPAGYSNQPQHF.

The chain employs TRBV21-1 and TRBJ2-1; the table names TRBD2, a call not compared with the DNA. TRBV21-1 is assigned pseudogene status. This CDR3 contains 17 residues. Here the CDR3 reads CASRCKVATPSDNEQFF. Here the CDR3 DNA reads TGTGCCAGCAGATGCAAGGTAGCTACACCATCCGACAATGAGCAGTTCTTC.

This chain uses TRBV5-2 with TRBJ1-2. TRBV5-2 is recorded as a pseudogene. The CDR3 covers 16 residues. This chain's CDR3 is CASKCWREYETYGYTF. The CDR3 coding sequence is TGTGCCAGCAAATGTTGGAGAGAGTACGAGACCTATGGCTACACCTTC.